This TCR beta chain was identified in a study of CD8+CD57+ T cells in acquired aplastic anemia. Researchers used genomic DNA as the template to profile TCR beta VDJ and CDR3. MiXCR, applied by TCRdb to the reads, yields one record per CDR3 protein. The data show around 79,000 distinct CDR3 sequences, approximately 70% seen once. Worth noting for this clonotype: No antigen is known for it.

Germline-derived CDR1 and CDR2 are LNHNV and YYDKDF (reference sequence). Trimming took 3 bases from V and 2 from J, leaving 5 bases between them. The CDR3 sequence is 13 residues long. An expansion of CD8+CD57+ cells by flow cytometry had been shown in patients chosen for sequencing. With no exception, the patients had severe acquired aplastic anemia. Patients were untreated when blood was sampled. Study findings and constraints: About 29 shared CD8+ CDR3s appeared highly expressed within patients' immunodominant clones.

Sequencing was performed on sorted CD4+, CD8+, or CD8+CD57+ T cells (not recorded which) from PBMCs. This chain connects TRBV15 to TRBJ1-5; D remains ambiguous. This TCR was recovered from a human donor with aplastic anemia. The CDR3 sequence: CATSSMGNQPQHF. CDR3 coding DNA: TGTGCCACCAGCAGTATGGGCAATCAGCCCCAGCATTTT.